The T cell receptor (beta chain) described here comes from a study of blood T cell repertoires in COVID-19. Study as a whole: Specimens from acute and convalescent COVID-19 originated in the United States, Italy and Spain. In each case, the material was cDNA or gDNA derived from T cells, B-cell-depleted T cells, or PBMCs.

V was clipped by 0 bases and J by 0 bases, with 13 bases between them. There are 17 residues in the CDR3. Per the germline V gene, CDR1 is SGDLS and CDR2 is YYNGEE. Original handling: Nucleated cell number was recorded as an estimate derived from reference gene primer amplification. Sequencing was performed with immunoSEQ multiplex PCR; in TCRdb, only in-frame clones are kept and a portion is missing. The D gene and trimming were derived from the DNA, and the V and J assignments and clone size from that table. The sample has just over 200,000 clones, under 90% seen once. The TCR originated in a man older than 75 with acute or convalescent COVID-19. Sequenced sample: peripheral blood. The genes are TRBV9 and TRBJ2-1, with a possible D match to TRBD1 (5 bases). The CDR3 protein is CASSVGPSRGSYNEQFF. The DNA of the CDR3 is TGTGCCAGCAGCGTAGGTCCTTCTAGGGGCTCCTACAATGAGCAGTTCTTC. Together with reference TRBV9 and TRBJ2-1, the CDR3 gives the full variable domain: DSGVTQTPKHLITATGQRVTLRCSPRSGDLSVYWYQQSLDQGLQFLIQYYNGEERAKGNILERFSAQQFPDLHSELNLSSLELGDSALYFCASSVGPSRGSYNEQFFGPGTRLTVL.